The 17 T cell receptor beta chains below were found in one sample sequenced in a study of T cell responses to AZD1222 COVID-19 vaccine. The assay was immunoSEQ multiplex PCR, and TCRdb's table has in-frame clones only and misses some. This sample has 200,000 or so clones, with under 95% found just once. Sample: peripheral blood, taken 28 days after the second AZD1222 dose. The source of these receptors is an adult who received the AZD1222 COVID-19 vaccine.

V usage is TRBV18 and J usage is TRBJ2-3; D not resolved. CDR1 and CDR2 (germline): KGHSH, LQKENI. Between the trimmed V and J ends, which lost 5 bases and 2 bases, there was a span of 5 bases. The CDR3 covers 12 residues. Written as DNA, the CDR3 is TGTGCCAGCTCAACCTCCACAGATACGCAGTATTTT. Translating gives CASSTSTDTQYF.

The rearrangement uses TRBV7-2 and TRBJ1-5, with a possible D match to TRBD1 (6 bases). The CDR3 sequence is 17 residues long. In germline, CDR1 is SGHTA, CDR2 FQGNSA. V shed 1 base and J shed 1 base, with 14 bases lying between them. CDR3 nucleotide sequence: TGTGCCAGCAGCTTAGTAGACTTAGGGGGAAGCAATCAGCCCCAGCATTTT. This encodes CASSLVDLGGSNQPQHF. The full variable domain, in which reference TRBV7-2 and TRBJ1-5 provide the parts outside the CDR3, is GAGVSQSPSNKVTEKGKDVELRCDPISGHTALYWYRQSLGQGLEFLIYFQGNSAPDKSGLPSDRFSAERTGGSVSTLTIQRTQQEDSAVYLCASSLVDLGGSNQPQHFGDGTRLSIL.

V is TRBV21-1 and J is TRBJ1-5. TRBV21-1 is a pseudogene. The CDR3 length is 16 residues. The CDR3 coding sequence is TGTGCCAGCAGCAAAGTGTGGTGGGGGATGGGTCAGCCCCAGCATTTT. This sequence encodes CASSKVWWGMGQPQHF.

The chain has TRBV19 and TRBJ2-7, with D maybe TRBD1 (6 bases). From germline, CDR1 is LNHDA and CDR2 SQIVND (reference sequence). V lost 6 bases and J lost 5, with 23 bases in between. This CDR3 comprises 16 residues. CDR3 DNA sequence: TGTGCCAGTAGCGAAATCTGGACAGTCTGGCAGGACGAGCAGTACTTC. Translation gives CASSEIWTVWQDEQYF. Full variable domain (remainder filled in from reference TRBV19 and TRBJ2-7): DGGITQSPKYLFRKEGQNVTLSCEQNLNHDAMYWYRQDPGQGLRLIYYSQIVNDFQKGDIAEGYSVSREKKESFPLTVTSAQKNPTAFYLCASSEIWTVWQDEQYFGPGTRLTVT.

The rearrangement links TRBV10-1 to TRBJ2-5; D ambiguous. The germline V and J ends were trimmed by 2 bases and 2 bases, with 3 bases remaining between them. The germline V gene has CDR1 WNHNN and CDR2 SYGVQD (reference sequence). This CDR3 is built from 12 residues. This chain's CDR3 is CASSEDQETQYF. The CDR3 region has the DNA TGCGCCAGCAGTGAGGATCAAGAGACCCAGTACTTC.

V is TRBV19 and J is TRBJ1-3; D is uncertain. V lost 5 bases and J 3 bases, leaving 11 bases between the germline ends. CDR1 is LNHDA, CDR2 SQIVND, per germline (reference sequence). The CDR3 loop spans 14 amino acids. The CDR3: CASSVRSDGNTIYF. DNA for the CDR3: TGTGCCAGTAGTGTACGGTCTGATGGAAACACCATATATTTT.

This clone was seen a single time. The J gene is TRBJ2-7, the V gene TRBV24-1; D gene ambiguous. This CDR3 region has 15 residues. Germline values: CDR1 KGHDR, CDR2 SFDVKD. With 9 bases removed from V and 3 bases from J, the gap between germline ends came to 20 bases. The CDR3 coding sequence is TGTGCCACCCAACAAAAAGAACAGCATAACTACGAGCAGTACTTC. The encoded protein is CATQQKEQHNYEQYF.

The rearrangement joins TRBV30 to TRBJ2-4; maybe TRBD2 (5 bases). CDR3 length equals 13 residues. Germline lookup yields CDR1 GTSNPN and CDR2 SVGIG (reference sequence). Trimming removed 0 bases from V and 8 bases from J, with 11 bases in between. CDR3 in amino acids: CAWSVETTDIQYF. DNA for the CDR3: TGTGCCTGGAGTGTGGAGACTACCGACATTCAGTACTTC.

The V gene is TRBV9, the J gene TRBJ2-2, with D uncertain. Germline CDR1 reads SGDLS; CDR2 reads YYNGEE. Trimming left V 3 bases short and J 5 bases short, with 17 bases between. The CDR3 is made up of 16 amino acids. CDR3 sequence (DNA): TGTGCCAGCAGCGACACTGTCCGGGCCCCAACCGGGGAGCTGTTTTTT. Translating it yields CASSDTVRAPTGELFF. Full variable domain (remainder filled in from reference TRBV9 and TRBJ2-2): DSGVTQTPKHLITATGQRVTLRCSPRSGDLSVYWYQQSLDQGLQFLIQYYNGEERAKGNILERFSAQQFPDLHSELNLSSLELGDSALYFCASSDTVRAPTGELFFGEGSRLTVL.

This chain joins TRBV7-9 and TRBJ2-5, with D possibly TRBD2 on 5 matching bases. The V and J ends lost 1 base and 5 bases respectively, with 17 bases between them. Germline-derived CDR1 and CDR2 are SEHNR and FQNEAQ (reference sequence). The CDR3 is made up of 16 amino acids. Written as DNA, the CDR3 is TGTGCCAGCAGCTTAGTCGGGAAAGAGGGTCTGGAGACCCAGTACTTC. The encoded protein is CASSLVGKEGLETQYF.

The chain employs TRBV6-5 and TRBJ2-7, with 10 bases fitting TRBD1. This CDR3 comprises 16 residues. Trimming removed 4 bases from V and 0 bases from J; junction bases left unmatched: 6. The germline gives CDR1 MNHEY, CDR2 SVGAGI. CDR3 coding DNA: TGTGCCAGCAGTTCCCAAGGACAGGGGGGCTCCTACGAGCAGTACTTC. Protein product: CASSSQGQGGSYEQYF.

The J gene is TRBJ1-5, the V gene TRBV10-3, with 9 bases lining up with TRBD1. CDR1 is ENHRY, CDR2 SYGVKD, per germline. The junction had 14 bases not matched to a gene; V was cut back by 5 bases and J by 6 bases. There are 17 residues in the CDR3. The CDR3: CAISNYGTGRGGQPQHF. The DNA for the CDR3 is TGTGCCATCAGTAACTACGGGACAGGGAGGGGCGGTCAGCCCCAGCATTTT.

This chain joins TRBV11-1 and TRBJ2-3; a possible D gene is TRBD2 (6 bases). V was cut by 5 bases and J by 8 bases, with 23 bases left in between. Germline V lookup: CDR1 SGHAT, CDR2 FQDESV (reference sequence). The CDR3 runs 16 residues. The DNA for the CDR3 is TGTGCCAGCAGCCACAGAGGAGGGGTGGGAGGAGGTACGCAGTATTTT. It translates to CASSHRGGVGGGTQYF.

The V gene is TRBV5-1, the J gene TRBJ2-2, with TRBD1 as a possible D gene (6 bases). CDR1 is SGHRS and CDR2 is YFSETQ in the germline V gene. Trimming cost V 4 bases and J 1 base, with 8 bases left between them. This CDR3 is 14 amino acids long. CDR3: CASSAQGNTGELFF. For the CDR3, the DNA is TGCGCCAGCAGCGCACAGGGGAACACCGGGGAGCTGTTTTTT. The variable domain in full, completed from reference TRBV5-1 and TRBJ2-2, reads KAGVTQTPRYLIKTRGQQVTLSCSPISGHRSVSWYQQTPGQGLQFLFEYFSETQRNKGNFPGRFSGRQFSNSRSEMNVSTLELGDSALYLCASSAQGNTGELFFGEGSRLTVL.

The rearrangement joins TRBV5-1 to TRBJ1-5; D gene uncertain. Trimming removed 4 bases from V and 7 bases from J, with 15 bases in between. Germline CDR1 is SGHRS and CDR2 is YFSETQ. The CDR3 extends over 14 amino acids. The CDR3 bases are TGCGCCAGCAGCCGCGAGGGCTTGGAGCAGCCCCAGCATTTT. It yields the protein CASSREGLEQPQHF.

CDR3 DNA sequence: TGTGCCAGCAGTTTATCTCGCTCCTACGAGCAGTACTTC. Protein: CASSLSRSYEQYF. The V and J genes are TRBV28 and TRBJ2-7, with D unclear. The CDR3 has 13 residues. Trimming removed 1 base at V and 0 bases at J, with 4 bases between. In germline, CDR1 is MDHEN, CDR2 SYDVKM.

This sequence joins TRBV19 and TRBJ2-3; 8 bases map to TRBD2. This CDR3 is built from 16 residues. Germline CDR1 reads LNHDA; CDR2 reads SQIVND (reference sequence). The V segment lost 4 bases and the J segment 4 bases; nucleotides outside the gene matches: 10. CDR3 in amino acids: CASSRERGRSADTQYF. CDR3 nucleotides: TGTGCCAGTAGTAGAGAGCGGGGGCGGAGCGCAGATACGCAGTATTTT.